This entry lists 20 T cell receptor beta chains sequenced from one sample in a study of technical replicates of blood from four donors. TCRdb's table, derived via immunoSEQ multiplex PCR, lists solely in-frame clones and lacks some. The sample consists of 55,000 to 80,000 clones, roughly 98% of them appearing once. The sample comprised T cells isolated from PBMCs. These receptors were obtained from a human donor in good health.

This clone was seen just once. The chain uses TRBV6-4 and TRBJ1-2; 8 positions agree with TRBD1. Germline V CDR1 and CDR2: MRHNA, SNTAGT. The CDR3 extends over 15 amino acids. Losses at the gene ends were 7 bases for V and 4 bases for J; bases not matched to a gene: 11. The CDR3 loop reads CASKPGQGWSYGYTF. CDR3 bases: TGTGCCAGCAAGCCTGGACAGGGATGGAGCTATGGCTACACCTTC.

This chain uses TRBV5-6 with TRBJ1-5; 7 bases agree with TRBD1. This CDR3 has 15 residues. Germline V gene data show CDR1 as SGHDT and CDR2 as YYEEEE. The J segment lost 4 bases and the V segment lost 0 bases, leaving 4 bases of the junction unmatched. Written as DNA, the CDR3 is TGTGCCAGCAGCTTGGACAGGGGCTTAAATCAGCCCCAGCATTTT. Amino acids: CASSLDRGLNQPQHF.

The V gene is TRBV11-1, the J gene TRBJ2-7; TRBD1 matches at 7 bases. The germline V gene encodes CDR1 SGHAT and CDR2 FQDESV (reference sequence). This CDR3 comprises 15 residues. The J segment lost 0 bases and the V segment lost 7 bases, leaving 9 bases of the junction unmatched. The CDR3: CASTRQGAGSYEQYF. CDR3 sequence (DNA): TGTGCCAGCACCAGACAGGGTGCAGGCTCCTACGAGCAGTACTTC.

The gene calls are TRBV4-2 and TRBJ2-1; a possible D gene is TRBD1 (5 bases). The CDR3 extends over 15 amino acids. Per germline, CDR1 LGHNA and CDR2 YNFKEQ. V dropped 1 base and J dropped 6 bases, with 13 bases sitting between them. CDR3 in DNA: TGTGCCAGCAGCCAAGCTAGGGGTTTGGTCAATGAGCAGTTCTTC. Its translation: CASSQARGLVNEQFF.

The gene calls are TRBV4-1 and TRBJ2-7, with 7 bases matching TRBD1. This CDR3 has 14 residues. The ends lost 2 bases at V and 11 bases at J; junction bases unmatched: 12. Germline-derived CDR1 and CDR2 are MGHRA and YSYEKL. CDR3: CASSQLLRDRVKYF. CDR3 sequence (DNA): TGCGCCAGCAGCCAACTACTACGCGACAGGGTCAAGTACTTC.

V and J are TRBV27 and TRBJ2-3, with 8 bases aligning to TRBD2. CDR1 and CDR2 (germline): MNHEY, SMNVEV (reference sequence). Trimming took 0 bases from V and 6 from J; bases not matched to a gene: 8. This CDR3 contains 16 residues. The CDR3 loop reads CASSLSSSGGLDTQYF. As DNA, the CDR3 is TGTGCCAGCAGTTTATCGTCTTCGGGGGGGCTCGATACGCAGTATTTT.

The chain recombines TRBV6-5 with TRBJ1-1, with D hard to call. Germline lookup yields CDR1 MNHEY and CDR2 SVGAGI. The V end lost 0 bases, the J end lost 4 bases, and 6 bases lay between the germline ends. The CDR3 is 13 residues long. The CDR3 region has the DNA TGTGCCAGCAGTTACTCGAGGATCACTGAAGCTTTCTTT. This translates into CASSYSRITEAFF.

This chain connects TRBV29-1 to TRBJ2-1; 13 nucleotides agree with TRBD2. Germline V gene data show CDR1 as SQVTM and CDR2 as ANQGSEA. V trimming: 7 bases; J trimming: 6 bases; junction bases outside the gene matches: 3. The CDR3 sequence is 13 residues long. The CDR3 bases are TGCAGCGCGGGACTAGCGGGGCCCAATGAGCAGTTCTTC. It is translated as CSAGLAGPNEQFF.

The chain employs TRBV6-6 and TRBJ1-3; D ambiguous. From germline, CDR1 is MNHNY and CDR2 SVGAGI (reference sequence). The CDR3 spans 15 residues. V was trimmed by 7 bases and J by 4 bases, leaving 17 bases between them. The CDR3 nucleotides are TGTGCCAGCACTAGTATACTGGGAGGCGGAAACACCATATATTTT. This sequence encodes CASTSILGGGNTIYF.

The chain couples TRBV5-4 to TRBJ2-2, with 7 bases that match TRBD2. V shed 5 bases, J shed 3 bases, and the junction held 7 bases outside the gene matches. The CDR3 spans 15 residues. From germline, CDR1 is SGHNT and CDR2 YYREEE (reference sequence). CDR3 sequence (DNA): TGTGCCAGCAGTATACGAACTAGCGACACCGGGGAGCTGTTTTTT. It specifies CASSIRTSDTGELFF.

V and J are TRBV7-9 and TRBJ1-2; 9 bases are shared with TRBD1. The CDR3 length is 14 residues. V trimming: 3 bases; J trimming: 5 bases; junction bases outside the gene matches: 4. Per the germline V gene, CDR1 is SEHNR and CDR2 is FQNEAQ (reference sequence). CDR3 DNA sequence: TGTGCCAGCAGCTTTGCCGGGACAGGGTATGGCTACACCTTC. This sequence encodes CASSFAGTGYGYTF.

The V call is TRBV12-5, the J call TRBJ2-3; D is possibly TRBD1 (5 bases). There are 13 residues in the CDR3. Trimming left V 1 base short and J 4 bases short, with 6 bases between. Germline V gene data show CDR1 as LGHNT and CDR2 as FRNRAP. The CDR3 sequence is CASGLGGADTQYF. The DNA of the CDR3 is TGTGCTAGTGGTTTGGGGGGCGCAGATACGCAGTATTTT. Variable domain in full (rest from reference TRBV12-5 and TRBJ2-3): DARVTQTPRHKVTEMGQEVTMRCQPILGHNTVFWYRQTMMQGLELLAYFRNRAPLDDSGMPKDRFSAEMPDATLATLKIQPSEPRDSAVYFCASGLGGADTQYFGPGTRLTVL.

The J gene is TRBJ2-3, the V gene TRBV27; no definite D call. The CDR3 is 14 amino acids. V shed 4 bases and J shed 0 bases, with 8 bases lying between them. Germline V CDR1 and CDR2: MNHEY, SMNVEV (reference sequence). CDR3 sequence (DNA): TGTGCCAGCAGTTCCACAGCTAGCACAGATACGCAGTATTTT. Translation: CASSSTASTDTQYF.

This clone was counted a single time. This chain connects TRBV5-1 to TRBJ2-3, with 7 bases matching TRBD1. V was pared by 4 bases and J by 3 bases, with 2 bases of the junction left unmatched. This CDR3 is 13 amino acids long. CDR1 and CDR2 (germline): SGHRS, YFSETQ. The CDR3 sequence: CASSPGQTDTQYF. The CDR3 DNA sequence: TGCGCCAGCAGCCCGGGACAGACAGATACGCAGTATTTT. The whole variable domain, filled in from reference TRBV5-1 and TRBJ2-3, reads KAGVTQTPRYLIKTRGQQVTLSCSPISGHRSVSWYQQTPGQGLQFLFEYFSETQRNKGNFPGRFSGRQFSNSRSEMNVSTLELGDSALYLCASSPGQTDTQYFGPGTRLTVL.

The chain joins TRBV2 to TRBJ2-2; the D gene is possibly TRBD2 (5 bases). CDR1 and CDR2 from the germline V gene are SNHLY and FYNNEI. This CDR3 region has 12 residues. Trimming took off 6 bases at V and 3 bases at J, with 5 bases between the two ends. The CDR3 loop is CASRRDTGELFF. In DNA form, the CDR3 reads TGTGCCAGCAGGAGGGACACCGGGGAGCTGTTTTTT.

The chain has TRBV6-1 and TRBJ2-7; D ambiguous. V lost 3 bases to trimming and J lost 1 base, with 16 bases between them. CDR3 size: 16 residues. Germline V gives CDR1 MNHNS, CDR2 SASEGT. CDR3 protein: CASSDPISATSYEQYF. The DNA of the CDR3 is TGTGCCAGCAGTGATCCTATCAGCGCGACTTCCTACGAGCAGTACTTC.

This clone showed up just once. V and J are TRBV7-3 and TRBJ1-2; perhaps TRBD1 as D (5 bases). Germline V gives CDR1 SGHTA, CDR2 FQGTGA. CDR3 length: 13 residues. With 1 base removed from V and 7 bases from J, the gap between germline ends came to 10 bases. The CDR3 DNA sequence: TGTGCCAGCAGCTTAATTCGGGGGAGTGGCTACACCTTC. This gives the protein CASSLIRGSGYTF.

The J gene is TRBJ1-4, the V gene TRBV27; 8 bases align to TRBD1. The CDR3 has 17 amino acids. Germline trimming cut 5 bases from V and 8 bases from J; bases unmatched to any gene: 16. The germline V gene encodes CDR1 MNHEY and CDR2 SMNVEV (reference sequence). This chain's CDR3 is CASSPGRDRKSGEKLFF. The CDR3 DNA sequence: TGTGCCAGCAGTCCAGGCCGGGACAGGAAATCGGGGGAAAAACTGTTTTTT.

The chain combines TRBV4-2 with TRBJ2-1; 7 bases fit TRBD2. CDR3 length equals 17 residues. After removal of 0 bases from V and 4 bases from J, the junction contained 9 bases not matched to a gene. Per the germline V gene, CDR1 is LGHNA and CDR2 is YNFKEQ. In nucleotides, the CDR3 is TGTGCCAGCAGCCAAGAGGGGGGAGGGTGGCCTTACAATGAGCAGTTCTTC. It is translated as CASSQEGGGWPYNEQFF.

This rearrangement joins TRBV29-1 to TRBJ2-7, with D possibly being TRBD2 (5 bases). In germline, CDR1 is SQVTM, CDR2 ANQGSEA. This CDR3 is 15 amino acids long. The germline V and J ends were trimmed by 1 base and 0 bases, with 13 bases remaining between them. This CDR3 reads CSVEGTIGGSYEQYF. The DNA for the CDR3 is TGCAGCGTTGAAGGTACAATTGGAGGCTCCTACGAGCAGTACTTC.